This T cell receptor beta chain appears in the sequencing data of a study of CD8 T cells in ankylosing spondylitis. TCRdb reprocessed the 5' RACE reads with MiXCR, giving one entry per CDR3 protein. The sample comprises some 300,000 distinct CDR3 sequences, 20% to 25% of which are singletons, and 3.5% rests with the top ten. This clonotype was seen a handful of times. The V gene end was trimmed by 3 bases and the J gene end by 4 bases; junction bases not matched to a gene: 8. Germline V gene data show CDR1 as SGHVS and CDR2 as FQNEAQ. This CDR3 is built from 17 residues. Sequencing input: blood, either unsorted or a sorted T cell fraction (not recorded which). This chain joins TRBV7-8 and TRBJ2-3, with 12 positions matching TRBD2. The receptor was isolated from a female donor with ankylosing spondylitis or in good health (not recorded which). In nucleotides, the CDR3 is TGTGCCAGCAGCTTTTCACCGACTAGCGGGAGCCCAGATACGCAGTATTTT. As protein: CASSFSPTSGSPDTQYF. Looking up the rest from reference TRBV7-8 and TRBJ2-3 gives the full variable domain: GAGVSQSPRYKVAKRGQDVALRCDPISGHVSLFWYQQALGQGPEFLTYFQNEAQLDKSGLPSDRFFAERPEGSVSTLKIQRTQQEDSAVYLCASSFSPTSGSPDTQYFGPGTRLTVL.